These 31 T cell receptor beta chains were all obtained from the same sample, sequenced in a study of OX40 agonist ivuxolimab in advanced cancers. TCRdb's copy holds only in-frame clones and misses some; the assay was immunoSEQ multiplex PCR. The sample holds under 40,000 clones, 80% seen once. The specimen comprised CD4+ or CD8+ T cells sorted from blood, sampled in a trial of the OX40 agonist ivuxolimab. The receptors stem from an adult with an advanced solid tumor such as melanoma, head and neck, liver or kidney cancer.

The chain uses TRBV18 and TRBJ2-1, with D unresolved. There are 15 residues in the CDR3. Germline CDR1 and CDR2: KGHSH and LQKENI. V dropped 5 bases and J dropped 0 bases, with 11 bases sitting between them. CDR3 sequence reads: CASSSRKSSYNEQFF. The CDR3 DNA is TGTGCCAGCTCATCCCGAAAAAGCTCCTACAATGAGCAGTTCTTC.

The genes are TRBV14 and TRBJ2-2; no clear D. Germline CDR1 is SGHDN and CDR2 is FVKESK. V was pared by 3 bases and J by 0 bases, with 2 bases between. The length of the CDR3 is 13 residues. In nucleotides, the CDR3 is TGTGCCAGCAGCCACACGAACACCGGGGAGCTGTTTTTT. Translating gives CASSHTNTGELFF.

V is TRBV7-3 and J is TRBJ2-3; D is unclear. CDR1 SGHTA and CDR2 FQGTGA come from the germline V gene. CDR3 length: 14 amino acids. Deletions cut 1 base from V and 6 bases from J, with 11 bases between. Here the CDR3 reads CASSLKGLSDTQYF. In DNA form, the CDR3 reads TGTGCCAGCAGCTTAAAGGGCTTGTCGGATACGCAGTATTTT.

The chain links TRBV19 to TRBJ2-2, with D perhaps TRBD1 (6 bases). CDR3 length equals 15 residues. The V gene lost 7 bases and the J gene lost 7 bases, with 19 bases spanning the gap. Per germline, CDR1 LNHDA and CDR2 SQIVND (reference sequence). The CDR3 region is CASTEQSGAGGELFF. CDR3 in DNA: TGTGCCAGTACCGAACAGTCAGGGGCGGGCGGGGAGCTGTTTTTT.

This clone was seen only once. Other DNA sequences in this sample translate to the same CDR3. V usage is TRBV9 and J usage is TRBJ2-5, with D unclear. V was clipped by 0 bases and J by 3 bases, with 9 bases between them. This CDR3 is 14 amino acids long. CDR1 SGDLS and CDR2 YYNGEE come from the germline V gene. The CDR3 loop reads CASSVGQVEETQYF. The CDR3 DNA sequence: TGTGCCAGCAGCGTAGGCCAAGTAGAAGAGACCCAGTACTTC.

Judged by abundance, this clone is medium-sized (0.01 to 0.1%). The rearrangement uses TRBV10-3 and TRBJ2-7, with 8 bases lining up with TRBD1. The CDR3 is made up of 13 amino acids. The V gene end was trimmed by 6 bases and the J gene end by 5 bases; junction bases not matched to a gene: 6. Germline lookup yields CDR1 ENHRY and CDR2 SYGVKD. This CDR3 reads CAISGETGDEQYF. The DNA for the CDR3 is TGTGCCATCAGCGGTGAGACAGGGGACGAGCAGTACTTC.

This rearrangement joins TRBV6-1 to TRBJ2-1; D is perhaps TRBD2 (6 bases). CDR1 is MNHNS, CDR2 SASEGT, per germline. This CDR3 has 15 amino acids. V was shortened by 6 bases and J by 2 bases, with 14 bases between the two germline ends. The CDR3: CASSRVASAYNEQFF. The CDR3 DNA reads TGTGCCAGCAGCCGCGTGGCTAGCGCCTACAATGAGCAGTTCTTC.

This clone was found once. V and J are TRBV19 and TRBJ1-4, with D maybe TRBD1 (6 bases). The germline CDR1 and CDR2 sequences are LNHDA and SQIVND (reference sequence). The V and J ends lost 5 bases and 4 bases respectively, with 11 bases between them. CDR3 length: 14 amino acids. As DNA, the CDR3 is TGTGCCAGTAGTCTTCGGACAGATAATGAAAAACTGTTTTTT. The encoded protein is CASSLRTDNEKLFF.

The chain joins TRBV7-9 to TRBJ2-7; 7 bases agree with TRBD2. The V and J ends lost 5 bases and 0 bases, in that order; junction bases with no gene match: 10. Germline V CDR1 and CDR2: SEHNR, FQNEAQ (reference sequence). This CDR3 is 16 amino acids long. DNA for the CDR3: TGTGCCAGCAGCCAAAAGGAGGGAGGGCTCTCCTACGAGCAGTACTTC. Amino acid sequence: CASSQKEGGLSYEQYF. Full variable domain (missing parts from reference TRBV7-9 and TRBJ2-7): DTGVSQNPRHKITKRGQNVTFRCDPISEHNRLYWYRQTLGQGPEFLTYFQNEAQLEKSRLLSDRFSAERPKGSFSTLEIQRTEQGDSAMYLCASSQKEGGLSYEQYFGPGTRLTVT.

The rearrangement uses TRBV28 and TRBJ2-2; D gene uncertain. Trimming stripped 0 bases from V and 0 bases from J, with 5 bases between. The CDR3 has 15 amino acids. Looked up from germline, CDR1 is MDHEN and CDR2 is SYDVKM. The CDR3 DNA follows: TGTGCCAGCAGTTTATGGCGGTCGAACACCGGGGAGCTGTTTTTT. Translation gives CASSLWRSNTGELFF. The whole variable domain, filled in from reference TRBV28 and TRBJ2-2, reads DVKVTQSSRYLVKRTGEKVFLECVQDMDHENMFWYRQDPGLGLRLIYFSYDVKMKEKGDIPEGYSVSREKKERFSLILESASTNQTSMYLCASSLWRSNTGELFFGEGSRLTVL.

This clone has just a few counts. This chain links TRBV25-1 with TRBJ1-3; 8 bases match TRBD1. This CDR3 has 16 amino acids. CDR1 and CDR2 (germline): MGHDK, SYGVNS. With V trimmed by 1 base and J by 2 bases, 4 bases remained unmatched. The chain's CDR3 is CASSEWTGRTGNTIYF. The CDR3 DNA reads TGTGCCAGCAGTGAATGGACAGGGAGGACTGGAAACACCATATATTTT.

The chain links TRBV6-4 to TRBJ1-1; possible D gene TRBD1, 6 bases. Looked up from germline, CDR1 is MRHNA and CDR2 is SNTAGT. This CDR3 region has 14 residues. V was shortened by 2 bases and J by 2 bases, with 9 bases between the two germline ends. CDR3 DNA: TGTGCCAGCAGTGACACGGACAGAAACACTGAAGCTTTCTTT. Translating gives CASSDTDRNTEAFF.

The CDR3 is CASTWGAGGSTTDTQYF. The CDR3 region has the DNA TGTGCCAGCACCTGGGGGGCGGGAGGCAGTACCACAGATACGCAGTATTTT. The chain has TRBV11-3 and TRBJ2-3, with TRBD2 identical over 8 bases. Germline-derived CDR1 and CDR2 are SGHNT and YENEEA. V gave up 7 bases and J gave up 2 bases; unmatched junction bases: 14. The CDR3 is 17 residues long.

CDR3 amino acids: CASSYSRGRGQPQHF. The CDR3 DNA reads TGTGCCAGCAGTTACTCCAGGGGGCGAGGGCAGCCCCAGCATTTT. This chain connects TRBV6-6 to TRBJ1-5; TRBD1 aligns across 8 bases. The CDR3 is made up of 15 amino acids. Germline V lookup: CDR1 MNHNY, CDR2 SVGAGI (reference sequence). The V gene end was trimmed by 0 bases and the J gene end by 7 bases; junction bases not matched to a gene: 5.

The rearrangement uses TRBV2 and TRBJ2-3; 9 bases map to TRBD2. CDR3 length equals 18 residues. V gave up 7 bases and J gave up 2 bases; unmatched junction bases: 16. Germline CDR1 SNHLY, CDR2 FYNNEI. The CDR3 bases are TGTGCCAGCACCGGAAGTACGGTGCTAGCGGGACCCACAGATACGCAGTATTTT. Protein product: CASTGSTVLAGPTDTQYF.

The chain combines TRBV25-1 with TRBJ2-2; D not certain. Trimming pared 5 bases from V and 4 bases from J, leaving 11 bases between. The CDR3 totals 14 residues. Germline V CDR1 and CDR2: MGHDK, SYGVNS. This chain's CDR3 is CASSSAQATGELFF. The CDR3 bases are TGTGCCAGCAGTAGTGCGCAAGCCACCGGGGAGCTGTTTTTT.

This chain connects TRBV5-4 to TRBJ2-3; a possible D gene is TRBD2 (6 bases). Trimming left V 4 bases short and J 3 bases short, with 15 bases between. Germline assignment: CDR1 SGHNT and CDR2 YYREEE (reference sequence). CDR3 size: 15 residues. The DNA for the CDR3 is TGTGCCAGCAGCGCGGGCATTGGGGGGACAGATACGCAGTATTTT. Amino acids: CASSAGIGGTDTQYF.

The chain carries TRBV7-3 and TRBJ1-1, with TRBD1 as a possible D gene (5 bases). Germline V gene lookup returns CDR1 SGHTA and CDR2 FQGTGA. The CDR3 totals 14 residues. Between the trimmed V and J ends, which lost 5 bases and 1 base, there was a span of 11 bases. CDR3 loop: CASSAGPTNTEAFF. In DNA form, the CDR3 reads TGTGCCAGCAGCGCGGGACCCACGAACACTGAAGCTTTCTTT.

This sequence joins TRBV6-6 and TRBJ2-7; TRBD1 matches at 8 bases. The ends lost 6 bases at V and 4 bases at J; junction bases unmatched: 11. The germline gives CDR1 MNHNY, CDR2 SVGAGI (reference sequence). This CDR3 has 15 amino acids. CDR3 region: CASRTSDRVLYEQYF. The CDR3 region has the DNA TGTGCCAGCAGAACATCGGACAGGGTGTTGTACGAGCAGTACTTC.

CDR3 loop: CASSELVLGATGELFF. The CDR3 coding sequence is TGTGCCAGCAGTGAATTAGTGTTAGGGGCCACCGGGGAGCTGTTTTTT. The rearrangement links TRBV25-1 to TRBJ2-2, with a weak D call TRBD1 (5 bases). Trimming stripped 1 base from V and 4 bases from J, with 13 bases between. CDR1 and CDR2 from the germline V gene are MGHDK and SYGVNS. The CDR3 is 16 residues long.

V gene TRBV7-9 combines with J gene TRBJ2-5, with a possible D match to TRBD1 (6 bases). The CDR3 covers 16 residues. The V end lost 5 bases, the J end lost 2 bases, and 18 bases lay between the germline ends. The germline V gene encodes CDR1 SEHNR and CDR2 FQNEAQ (reference sequence). The CDR3 region is CASSRRRGDYQETQYF. The CDR3 DNA reads as TGTGCCAGCAGCCGCCGCAGGGGTGATTATCAAGAGACCCAGTACTTC.

The chain carries TRBV30 and TRBJ1-1; D perhaps matches TRBD1 (6 bases). Germline CDR1 and CDR2: GTSNPN and SVGIG (reference sequence). V lost 3 bases and J lost 5, with 13 bases in between. The CDR3 contains 13 residues. CDR3 sequence reads: CAWSNARGTEAFF. The DNA of the CDR3 is TGTGCCTGGAGCAACGCCAGGGGAACTGAAGCTTTCTTT.

This clone was recorded once. This sequence joins TRBV14 and TRBJ2-5, with a tentative D call TRBD1 (6 bases). Trimming removed 5 bases from V and 4 bases from J, with 17 bases in between. Germline CDR1 SGHDN, CDR2 FVKESK. CDR3 length: 15 residues. For the CDR3, the DNA is TGTGCCAGCAGCTTATATATACAGGGAGTAGAGACCCAGTACTTC. This translates into CASSLYIQGVETQYF.

The chain recombines TRBV15 with TRBJ1-2; the match to TRBD1 covers 7 bases. The CDR3 has 14 residues. Germline values: CDR1 LNHNV, CDR2 YYDKDF (reference sequence). Losses at the gene ends were 0 bases for V and 8 bases for J; bases not matched to a gene: 6. CDR3 loop: CATSRDKGAGGYTF. In nucleotides, the CDR3 is TGTGCCACCAGCAGAGATAAGGGGGCGGGCGGCTACACCTTC.

This sequence joins TRBV6-1 and TRBJ2-7, with 8 bases lining up with TRBD2. CDR3 size: 14 residues. Per the germline V gene, CDR1 is MNHNS and CDR2 is SASEGT. V shed 10 bases, J shed 0 bases, and the junction held 8 bases outside the gene matches. The CDR3: CAIRPSGSSYEQYF. DNA of the CDR3: TGTGCCATTCGGCCCAGCGGGAGCTCCTACGAGCAGTACTTC.

Judged by abundance, this clone is medium-sized. CDR3 DNA: TGTGCCAGAAGCTTGGACAGGGCCAGAGATACGCAGTATTTT. Protein product: CARSLDRARDTQYF. The chain employs TRBV5-3 and TRBJ2-3, with D tentatively TRBD1 (6 bases). TRBV5-3 carries the ORF label, with uncertain function. CDR3 size: 14 residues. V lost 0 bases, J lost 5 bases, and 10 bases lay in between.

The chain uses TRBV28 and TRBJ2-5; 14 bases match TRBD2. Germline values: CDR1 MDHEN, CDR2 SYDVKM. V shed 6 bases and J 7 bases; nucleotides not matched to a gene: 7. The CDR3 covers 15 residues. The CDR3 spells CASRTGTSGRGTQYF. The DNA of the CDR3 is TGTGCCAGCAGGACAGGGACTAGCGGGAGAGGGACCCAGTACTTC.

This chain links TRBV2 with TRBJ2-5, with D maybe TRBD2 (5 bases). The CDR3 spans 13 residues. CDR1 is SNHLY, CDR2 FYNNEI, per germline. V lost 6 bases and J 5 bases, leaving 13 bases between the germline ends. The CDR3 DNA is TGTGCCAGCAGGAGGGTGAGAGGGGAGACCCAGTACTTC. Protein: CASRRVRGETQYF.

This rearrangement joins TRBV28 to TRBJ2-3, with 12 bases lining up with TRBD2. The CDR3 loop spans 16 amino acids. The junction had 7 bases not matched to a gene; V was cut back by 6 bases and J by 3 bases. In germline, CDR1 is MDHEN, CDR2 SYDVKM. This CDR3 is CASSTSTSGRTDTQYF. The CDR3 DNA is TGTGCCAGCAGCACCTCGACTAGCGGGAGAACAGATACGCAGTATTTT.

The chain joins TRBV2 to TRBJ2-3, with TRBD2 matching over 11 bases. CDR1 and CDR2 (germline): SNHLY, FYNNEI. The CDR3 length is 16 residues. V trimming: 4 bases; J trimming: 2 bases; junction bases outside the gene matches: 5. The CDR3 sequence is CASSGRLAGFTDTQYF. The CDR3 DNA follows: TGTGCCAGCAGTGGTCGACTAGCGGGATTCACAGATACGCAGTATTTT.

Only one count was recorded for this clone. The genes are TRBV4-2 and TRBJ1-4; a possible D gene is TRBD1 (5 bases). The ends were cut back, 2 bases at V and 6 bases at J, with 40 bases in the middle. Germline lookup yields CDR1 LGHNA and CDR2 YNFKEQ. This CDR3 has 24 residues. The CDR3 here is CASSQLWPLRGAFPGGTPHEKLFF. The DNA for the CDR3 is TGTGCCAGCAGCCAATTATGGCCCCTTAGGGGCGCATTCCCCGGGGGGACCCCTCATGAAAAACTGTTTTTT.